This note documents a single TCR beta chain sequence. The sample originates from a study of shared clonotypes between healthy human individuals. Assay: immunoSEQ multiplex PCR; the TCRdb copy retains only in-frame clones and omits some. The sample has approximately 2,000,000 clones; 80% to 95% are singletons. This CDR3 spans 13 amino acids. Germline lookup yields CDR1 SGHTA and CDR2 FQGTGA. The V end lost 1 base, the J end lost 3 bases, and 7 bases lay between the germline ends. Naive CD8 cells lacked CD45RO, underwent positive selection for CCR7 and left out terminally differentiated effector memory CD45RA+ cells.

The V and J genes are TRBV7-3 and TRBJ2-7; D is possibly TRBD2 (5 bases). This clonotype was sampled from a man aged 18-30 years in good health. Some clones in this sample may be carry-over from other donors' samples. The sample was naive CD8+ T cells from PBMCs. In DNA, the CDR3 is TGTGCCAGCAGCTTAAGGGCGGGCTACGAGCAGTACTTC. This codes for CASSLRAGYEQYF.